This TCR beta chain comes out of a study of T cell responses to AZD1222 COVID-19 vaccine. Study context: It was second doses at about 4 or about 12 weeks that were pooled.

Study findings and constraints: Among spike-specific TCRs, nearly half reportedly target unmutated variant regions. Spike-specific TCR breadth rose after two AZD1222 doses, and depth rose as well. Baseline seropositives among AZD1222 recipients totaled only six or seven.

CDR1 is LGHDT and CDR2 is YNNKEL in the germline V gene (reference sequence). CDR3 length: 14 amino acids. J lost 4 bases, V lost 3 bases, and 4 bases had no gene match. Assay: immunoSEQ multiplex PCR; the TCRdb copy retains only in-frame clones and omits some. The data show roughly 120,000 clones, about 90% seen once. With respect to this clone: Antigen: not known.

Material: peripheral blood, obtained on day 0 of AZD1222 vaccination. This receptor was identified in an adult in good health. This chain links TRBV3-1 (or the pseudogene TRBV3-2) with TRBJ2-5, with 8 bases matching TRBD2. The CDR3 DNA is TGTGCCAGCAGCCATGGACTAGCCAGAGAGACCCAGTACTTC. Residues: CASSHGLARETQYF.